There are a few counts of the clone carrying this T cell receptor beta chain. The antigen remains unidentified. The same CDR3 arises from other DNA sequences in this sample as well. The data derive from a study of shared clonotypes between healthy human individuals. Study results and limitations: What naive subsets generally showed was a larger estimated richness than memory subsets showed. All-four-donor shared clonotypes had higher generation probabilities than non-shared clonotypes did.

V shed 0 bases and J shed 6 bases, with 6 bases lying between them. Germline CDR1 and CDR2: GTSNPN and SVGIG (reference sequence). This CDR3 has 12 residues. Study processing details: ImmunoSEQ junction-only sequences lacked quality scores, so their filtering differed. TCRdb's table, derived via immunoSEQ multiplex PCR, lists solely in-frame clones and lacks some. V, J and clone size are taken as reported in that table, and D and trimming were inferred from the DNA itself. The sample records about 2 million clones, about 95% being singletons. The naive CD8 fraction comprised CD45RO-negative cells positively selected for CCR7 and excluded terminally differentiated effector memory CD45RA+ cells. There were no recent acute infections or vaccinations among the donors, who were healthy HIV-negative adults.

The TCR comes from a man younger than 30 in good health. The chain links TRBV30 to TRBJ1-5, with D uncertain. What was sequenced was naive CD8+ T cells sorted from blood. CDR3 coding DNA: TGTGCCTGGAGTGTAGAAGGTCAGCCCCAGCATTTT. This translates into CAWSVEGQPQHF.